This passage covers 27 T cell receptor beta chains from one sample sequenced in a study of T cell repertoires in cytomegalovirus infection. Their antigens remain unidentified. TCRdb re-called the reads through MiXCR, storing one row per CDR3 protein. This sample has about half a million distinct CDR3 sequences; roughly a third occur once, and the top ten carry around a sixth. Material: cultured PBMCs, obtained from culture after CMV antigen stimulation. The source of these receptors is a human donor in good health (CMV status not recorded). Some clones in this sample may be carry-over from other donors' samples.

This clonotype was detected only a few times. The chain carries TRBV6-5 and TRBJ2-1; 8 nucleotides match TRBD2. There are 15 residues in the CDR3. The junction had 1 base not matched to a gene; V was cut back by 0 bases and J by 3 bases. Germline V CDR1 and CDR2: MNHEY, SVGAGI. Here the CDR3 DNA reads TGTGCCAGCAGTTACTCTAGCGGGAACTACAATGAGCAGTTCTTC. Translated: CASSYSSGNYNEQFF.

The chain combines TRBV19 with TRBJ1-1; D gene uncertain. V was clipped by 1 base and J by 3 bases, with 12 bases between them. This CDR3 is 15 amino acids long. The germline V gene encodes CDR1 LNHDA and CDR2 SQIVND (reference sequence). The CDR3 DNA is TGTGCCAGTAGTATAGCGAGGTTATCGGACACTGAAGCTTTCTTT. Translation gives CASSIARLSDTEAFF.

This clonotype was counted a few times. The chain combines TRBV7-9 with TRBJ2-5; 9 bases fit TRBD2. J was trimmed by 4 bases and V by 4 bases; bases with no gene match: 4. The CDR3 spans 14 residues. Germline CDR1 is SEHNR and CDR2 is FQNEAQ (reference sequence). CDR3 sequence: CASSSAGGIETQYF. The CDR3 nucleotides are TGTGCCAGCAGCTCGGCGGGAGGGATAGAGACCCAGTACTTC. Drawing the rest from reference TRBV7-9 and TRBJ2-5, the complete variable domain is DTGVSQNPRHKITKRGQNVTFRCDPISEHNRLYWYRQTLGQGPEFLTYFQNEAQLEKSRLLSDRFSAERPKGSFSTLEIQRTEQGDSAMYLCASSSAGGIETQYFGPGTRLLVL.

This clonotype was picked up many times. The chain combines TRBV29-1 with TRBJ1-2; D unclear. The CDR3 runs 15 residues. The ends were cut back, 1 base at V and 0 bases at J, with 12 bases in the middle. From germline, CDR1 is SQVTM and CDR2 ANQGSEA. This chain's CDR3 is CSVEGAREANYGYTF. CDR3 bases: TGCAGCGTTGAAGGAGCCAGAGAAGCTAACTATGGCTACACCTTC.

The chain uses TRBV7-3 and TRBJ2-1, with 9 bases lining up with TRBD2. V dropped 5 bases and J dropped 7; count of bases not matched to a gene: 9. Per germline, CDR1 SGHTA and CDR2 FQGTGA. The CDR3 contains 15 residues. The CDR3 reads CASSPGGAGGNEQFF. Here the CDR3 DNA reads TGTGCCAGCAGCCCCGGCGGGGCGGGGGGGAATGAGCAGTTCTTC.

This clonotype appeared a few times. The V and J genes are TRBV28 and TRBJ1-5; 10 nucleotides line up with TRBD1. This CDR3 is built from 14 residues. Per the germline V gene, CDR1 is MDHEN and CDR2 is SYDVKM. Trimming took 8 bases from V and 5 from J; bases not matched to a gene: 6. The CDR3 DNA sequence: TGTGCCAGCGGGTCGACAGGGGGCTATCAGCCCCAGCATTTT. This codes for CASGSTGGYQPQHF. Supplemented by reference TRBV28 and TRBJ1-5, the full variable domain reads DVKVTQSSRYLVKRTGEKVFLECVQDMDHENMFWYRQDPGLGLRLIYFSYDVKMKEKGDIPEGYSVSREKKERFSLILESASTNQTSMYLCASGSTGGYQPQHFGDGTRLSIL.

The chain joins TRBV4-1 to TRBJ2-2; the D gene is possibly TRBD2 (5 bases). The germline V gene encodes CDR1 MGHRA and CDR2 YSYEKL. Trimming took off 1 base at V and 0 bases at J, with 12 bases between the two ends. CDR3 length equals 17 residues. Here the CDR3 DNA reads TGCGCCAGCAGCCAAGGGAGACTGGGAGCGAACACCGGGGAGCTGTTTTTT. Amino acids: CASSQGRLGANTGELFF.

The CDR3 spells CASSSDRGQGQPQHF. CDR3 coding DNA: TGTGCCAGCAGCTCTGACAGGGGGCAAGGTCAGCCCCAGCATTTT. The gene calls are TRBV3-1 and TRBJ1-5; TRBD1 matches 10 bases. CDR1 and CDR2 (germline): LGHDT, YNNKEL (reference sequence). After removal of 5 bases from V and 6 bases from J, the junction contained 7 bases not matched to a gene. There are 15 residues in the CDR3. The complete variable domain, with remaining parts taken from reference TRBV3-1 and TRBJ1-5, reads DTAVSQTPKYLVTQMGNDKSIKCEQNLGHDTMYWYKQDSKKFLKIMFSYNNKELIINETVPNRFSPKSPDKAHLNLHINSLELGDSAVYFCASSSDRGQGQPQHFGDGTRLSIL.

CDR3 bases: TGTGCCAGCAGCCGACTAGGACCCAGGGGCTCCTACAATGAGCAGTTCTTC. Amino acid sequence: CASSRLGPRGSYNEQFF. The chain is built from TRBV7-8 and TRBJ2-1; either TRBD1 or TRBD2 may fit D (6 bases each). This CDR3 spans 17 amino acids. The V end lost 5 bases, the J end lost 0 bases, and 17 bases lay between the germline ends. Germline CDR1 reads SGHVS; CDR2 reads FQNEAQ.

The gene calls are TRBV19 and TRBJ2-2, with TRBD1 identical over 9 bases. Germline CDR1 LNHDA, CDR2 SQIVND (reference sequence). The J segment lost 4 bases and the V segment lost 8 bases, leaving 5 bases of the junction unmatched. The CDR3 runs 14 residues. In DNA form, the CDR3 reads TGTGCCAGTGGGGACAGGGTCGGCACCGGGGAGCTGTTTTTT. Translating it yields CASGDRVGTGELFF.

The chain is built from TRBV10-3 and TRBJ2-7; D unresolved. Trimming pared 3 bases from V and 3 bases from J, leaving 9 bases between. This CDR3 has 13 residues. Germline V gene data show CDR1 as ENHRY and CDR2 as SYGVKD. The CDR3 DNA follows: TGTGCCATCAGTGAAGTGGCAGGCTACGAGCAGTACGTC. Protein sequence: CAISEVAGYEQYV.

V is TRBV5-5 and J is TRBJ2-5, with TRBD2 as a possible D gene (5 bases). V gave up 4 bases and J gave up 4 bases, with 20 bases separating them. The CDR3 is 16 residues long. Germline V gene lookup returns CDR1 SGHKS and CDR2 YYEKEE (reference sequence). As DNA, the CDR3 is TGTGCCAGCAGCCAAAGAGTTCGGGATGGGCGAGAGACCCAGTACTTC. It encodes CASSQRVRDGRETQYF.

Here the CDR3 DNA reads TGTGCCAGCAGCTTAGAGGCGGGCCCTGGAAACACCATATATTTT. Translation gives CASSLEAGPGNTIYF. The genes are TRBV7-2 and TRBJ1-3; unclear D gene. This CDR3 is 15 amino acids long. V was cut by 1 base and J by 2 bases, with 9 bases left in between. From germline, CDR1 is SGHTA and CDR2 FQGNSA.

CDR3 DNA sequence: TGTGCGTCGGTGGGTGATGGCAATGAGCAGTTCTTC. Protein sequence: CASVGDGNEQFF. The chain links TRBV6-1 to TRBJ2-1; D remains ambiguous. The CDR3 contains 12 residues. CDR1 is MNHNS, CDR2 SASEGT, per germline.

In its sample, this clonotype was seen a few times. The rearrangement uses TRBV7-9 and TRBJ2-3, with D perhaps matching TRBD1 or TRBD2 (5 bases each). Germline V gene sequence: CDR1 SEHNR, CDR2 FQNEAQ (reference sequence). CDR3 length equals 14 residues. Between the trimmed V and J ends, which lost 5 bases and 6 bases, there was a span of 15 bases. As DNA, the CDR3 is TGTGCCAGCAGCCTCGGGACCCCGGCTGATACGCAGTATTTT. It yields the protein CASSLGTPADTQYF.

The chain uses TRBV28 and TRBJ2-7, with D perhaps being TRBD1 or TRBD2 (6 bases each). The CDR3 has 16 residues. V lost 5 bases and J 4 bases, leaving 21 bases between the germline ends. Germline V CDR1 and CDR2: MDHEN, SYDVKM. The CDR3 reads CASSIPEGGRAYEQYF. The CDR3 region has the DNA TGTGCCAGCAGTATCCCCGAGGGGGGAAGGGCGTACGAGCAGTACTTC.

J is TRBJ2-2 and V is TRBV12-3 or TRBV12-4; tentative D call: TRBD2 (6 bases). The length of the CDR3 is 16 residues. Trimming took off 0 bases at V and 4 bases at J, with 12 bases between the two ends. In nucleotides, the CDR3 is TGTGCCAGCAGTTTAGCGGGGGGTCTGAGCACCGGGGAGCTGTTTTTT. The encoded protein is CASSLAGGLSTGELFF.

The chain couples TRBV20-1 to TRBJ2-5, with D maybe TRBD1 (5 bases). This CDR3 is built from 13 residues. Germline assignment: CDR1 DFQATT and CDR2 SNEGSKA (reference sequence). V was pared by 3 bases and J by 5 bases, with 13 bases between. The chain's CDR3 is CSASGLGVETQYF. For the CDR3, the DNA is TGCAGTGCTAGCGGTCTAGGGGTCGAGACCCAGTACTTC.

This clonotype appeared a few times. The CDR3 protein is CASSQVTSGSRQYV. CDR3 sequence (DNA): TGCGCCAGCAGCCAAGTCACTAGCGGGAGTCGGCAGTACGTC. This chain uses TRBV4-1 with TRBJ2-7; 11 bases map to TRBD2. V trimming: 1 base; J trimming: 9 bases; junction bases outside the gene matches: 5. The CDR3 sequence is 14 residues long. CDR1 MGHRA and CDR2 YSYEKL come from the germline V gene.

This clonotype was recorded a few times. The J gene is TRBJ2-5, the V gene TRBV5-6, with 8 nucleotides matching TRBD1. In germline, CDR1 is SGHDT, CDR2 YYEEEE. There are 14 residues in the CDR3. V dropped 4 bases and J dropped 5; count of bases not matched to a gene: 7. The DNA of the CDR3 is TGTGCCAGCAGCGTAGCAGGGGGCTCGGAGACCCAGTACTTC. Translated, it gives CASSVAGGSETQYF.

This chain joins TRBV7-6 and TRBJ2-7, with 11 bases matching TRBD2. V lost 5 bases and J lost 2; bases outside the gene matches: 8. CDR3 size: 16 residues. Germline V CDR1 and CDR2: SGHVS, FNYEAQ. CDR3 sequence: CASSPGLAGGTYEQYV. The CDR3 region has the DNA TGTGCCAGCAGCCCAGGACTAGCGGGCGGAACCTACGAGCAGTACGTC.

This chain joins TRBV20-1 and TRBJ2-7; TRBD1 agrees at 11 bases. CDR3 size: 13 residues. Germline CDR1 is DFQATT and CDR2 is SNEGSKA (reference sequence). V shed 5 bases and J 4 bases; nucleotides not matched to a gene: 4. CDR3 region: CSAAGQGVYEQYF. The CDR3 region has the DNA TGCAGTGCTGCGGGACAGGGGGTGTACGAGCAGTACTTC.

This chain links TRBV4-1 with TRBJ1-6; 9 bases line up with TRBD1. Germline values: CDR1 MGHRA, CDR2 YSYEKL. This CDR3 region has 18 residues. V was clipped by 3 bases and J by 10 bases; unmatched bases: 16. Here the CDR3 reads CASSQPWTGDFGRSPLHF. The CDR3, as DNA: TGCGCCAGCAGCCAGCCTTGGACAGGGGATTTTGGTCGCTCACCCCTCCACTTT.

The rearrangement joins TRBV6-5 to TRBJ1-1; 7 nucleotides align to TRBD1. Looked up from germline, CDR1 is MNHEY and CDR2 is SVGAGI. CDR3 length: 17 residues. V was clipped by 6 bases and J by 1 base; unmatched bases: 14. CDR3 sequence (DNA): TGTGCCAGCAGCAGGGGGGGAGGGACAGTCTGGAACACTGAAGCTTTCTTT. Translating it yields CASSRGGGTVWNTEAFF.

CDR3 in amino acids: CATGKKGASETQYF. CDR3 bases: TGTGCCACGGGAAAAAAGGGGGCCTCGGAGACCCAGTACTTC. This chain joins TRBV24-1 and TRBJ2-5; the match to TRBD1 covers 7 bases. CDR1 is KGHDR, CDR2 SFDVKD, per germline. This CDR3 is 14 amino acids long. The V segment lost 10 bases and the J segment 5 bases; nucleotides outside the gene matches: 12.

The rearrangement uses TRBV15 and TRBJ1-1; possibly TRBD1 for D (5 bases). Trimming pared 3 bases from V and 5 bases from J, leaving 10 bases between. CDR1 and CDR2 from the germline V gene are LNHNV and YYDKDF (reference sequence). CDR3 length equals 13 residues. The CDR3 nucleotides are TGTGCCACCAGCAGGGACTGGGGGACTGAAGCTTTCTTT. Its translation is CATSRDWGTEAFF.

The gene calls are TRBV7-8 and TRBJ2-3; possible D gene TRBD2, 6 bases. The CDR3 is 15 amino acids. V was pared by 5 bases and J by 1 base, with 13 bases between. Looked up from germline, CDR1 is SGHVS and CDR2 is FQNEAQ. CDR3 coding DNA: TGTGCCAGCAGCCGGGAGTGGGGCGGCACAGATACGCAGTATTTT. This codes for CASSREWGGTDTQYF.